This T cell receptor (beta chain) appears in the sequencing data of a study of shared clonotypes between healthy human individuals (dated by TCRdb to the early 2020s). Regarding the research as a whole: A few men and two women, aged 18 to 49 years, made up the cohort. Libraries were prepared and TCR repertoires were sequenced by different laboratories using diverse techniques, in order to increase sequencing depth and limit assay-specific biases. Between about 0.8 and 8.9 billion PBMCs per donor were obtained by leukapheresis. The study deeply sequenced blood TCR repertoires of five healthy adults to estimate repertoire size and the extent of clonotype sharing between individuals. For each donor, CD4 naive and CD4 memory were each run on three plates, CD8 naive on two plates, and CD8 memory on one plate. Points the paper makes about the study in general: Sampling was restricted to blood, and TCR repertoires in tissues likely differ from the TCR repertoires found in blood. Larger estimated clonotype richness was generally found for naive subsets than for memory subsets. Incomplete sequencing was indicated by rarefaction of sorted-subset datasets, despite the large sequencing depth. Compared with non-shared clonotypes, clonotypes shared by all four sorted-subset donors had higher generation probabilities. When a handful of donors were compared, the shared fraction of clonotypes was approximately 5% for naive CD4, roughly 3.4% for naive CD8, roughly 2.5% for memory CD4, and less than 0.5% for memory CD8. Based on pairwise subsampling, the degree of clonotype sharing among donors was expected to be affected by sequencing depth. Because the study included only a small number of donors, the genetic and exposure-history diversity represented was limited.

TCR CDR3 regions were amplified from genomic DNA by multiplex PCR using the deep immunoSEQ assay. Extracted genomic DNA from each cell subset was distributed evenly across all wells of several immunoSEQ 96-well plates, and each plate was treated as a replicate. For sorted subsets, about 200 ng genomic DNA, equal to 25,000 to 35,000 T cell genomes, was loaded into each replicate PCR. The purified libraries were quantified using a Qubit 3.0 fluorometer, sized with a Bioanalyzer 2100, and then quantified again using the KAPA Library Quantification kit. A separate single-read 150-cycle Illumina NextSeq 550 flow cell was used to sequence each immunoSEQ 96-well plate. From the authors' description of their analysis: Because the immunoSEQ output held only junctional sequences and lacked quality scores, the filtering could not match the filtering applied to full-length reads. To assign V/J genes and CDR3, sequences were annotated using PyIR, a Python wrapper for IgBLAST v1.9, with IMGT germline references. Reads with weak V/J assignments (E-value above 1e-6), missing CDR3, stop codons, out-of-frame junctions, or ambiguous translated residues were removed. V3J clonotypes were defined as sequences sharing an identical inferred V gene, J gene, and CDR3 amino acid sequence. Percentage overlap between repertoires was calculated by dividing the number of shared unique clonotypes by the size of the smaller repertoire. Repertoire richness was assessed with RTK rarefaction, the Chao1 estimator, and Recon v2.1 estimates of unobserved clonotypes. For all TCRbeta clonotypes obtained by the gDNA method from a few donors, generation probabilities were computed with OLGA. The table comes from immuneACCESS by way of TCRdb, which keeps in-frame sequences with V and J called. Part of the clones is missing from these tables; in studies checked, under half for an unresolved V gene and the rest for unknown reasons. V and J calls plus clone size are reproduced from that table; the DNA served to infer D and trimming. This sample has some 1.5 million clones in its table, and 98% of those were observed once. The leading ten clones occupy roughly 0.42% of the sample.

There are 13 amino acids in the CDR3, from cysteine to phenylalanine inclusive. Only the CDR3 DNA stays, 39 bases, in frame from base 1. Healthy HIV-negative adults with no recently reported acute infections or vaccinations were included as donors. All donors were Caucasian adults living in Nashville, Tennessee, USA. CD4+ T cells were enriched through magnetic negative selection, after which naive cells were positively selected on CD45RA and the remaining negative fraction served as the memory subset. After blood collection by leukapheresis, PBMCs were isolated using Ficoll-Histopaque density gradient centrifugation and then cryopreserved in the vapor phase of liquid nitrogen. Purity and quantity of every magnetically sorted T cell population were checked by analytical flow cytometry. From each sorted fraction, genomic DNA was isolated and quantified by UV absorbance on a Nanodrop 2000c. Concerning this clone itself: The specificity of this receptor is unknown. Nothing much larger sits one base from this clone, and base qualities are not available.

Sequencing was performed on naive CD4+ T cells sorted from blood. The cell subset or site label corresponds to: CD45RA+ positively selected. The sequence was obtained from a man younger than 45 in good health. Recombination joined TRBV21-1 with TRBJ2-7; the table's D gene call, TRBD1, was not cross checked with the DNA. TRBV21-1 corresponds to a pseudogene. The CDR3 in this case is CASGPLRSYEQYF. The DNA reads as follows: TGTGCCAGCGGGCCCCTTCGCTCCTACGAGCAGTACTTC.